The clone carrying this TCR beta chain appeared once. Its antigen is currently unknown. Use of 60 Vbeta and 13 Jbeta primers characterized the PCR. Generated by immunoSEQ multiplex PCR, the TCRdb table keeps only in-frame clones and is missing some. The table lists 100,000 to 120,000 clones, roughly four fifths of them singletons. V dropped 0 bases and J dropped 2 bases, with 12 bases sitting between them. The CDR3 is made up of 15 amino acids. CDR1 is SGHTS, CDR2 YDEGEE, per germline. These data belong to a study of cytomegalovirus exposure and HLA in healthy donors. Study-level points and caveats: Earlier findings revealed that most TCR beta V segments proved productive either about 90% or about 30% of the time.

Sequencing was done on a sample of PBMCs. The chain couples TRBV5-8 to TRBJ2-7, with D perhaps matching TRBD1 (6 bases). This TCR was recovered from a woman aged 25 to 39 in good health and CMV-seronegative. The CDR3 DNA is TGTGCCAGCAGCTTGGATGGGACACCCACCTACGAGCAGTACTTC. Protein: CASSLDGTPTYEQYF. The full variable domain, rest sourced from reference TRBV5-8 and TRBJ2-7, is EAGVTQSPTHLIKTRGQQATLRCSPISGHTSVYWYQQALGLGLQFLLWYDEGEERNRGNFPPRFSGRQFPNYSSELNVNALELEDSALYLCASSLDGTPTYEQYFGPGTRLTVT.